This TCR beta chain was sequenced for a study of blood T cell repertoires in COVID-19. About the research overall: COVID-19 samples, acute and convalescent, were from the United States, Italy and Spain. From T cells, B-cell-depleted T cells, or PBMCs came the material, which was cDNA or gDNA.

Repertoires were generated with immunoSEQ multiplex PCR, while TCRdb's copy carries only in-frame clones and drops some. The sample lists approximately 200,000 clones, about nine tenths occurring once. The study recruited people aged 18 to 89 years across 20 to 30 US areas. This CDR3 region has 13 residues. V lost 6 bases, J lost 6 bases, and 3 bases stayed unmatched. The chain recombines TRBV12-3 or TRBV12-4 with TRBJ1-5, with TRBD1 matching 9 bases. The TCR was taken from a man younger than 40 who had recovered from COVID-19. The sample was PBMCs or T cells enriched from blood (not recorded which). CDR3 in amino acids: CASSGQGSQPQHF. The CDR3 bases are TGTGCCAGCAGCGGACAGGGGAGTCAGCCCCAGCATTTT.